The 25 T cell receptor beta chains below were found in one sample sequenced in a study of T cell responses to AZD1222 COVID-19 vaccine. Profiled with immunoSEQ multiplex PCR; TCRdb holds only in-frame clones, not every one. The sample consists of more than 80,000 clones, more than 85% of them appearing once. This specimen was peripheral blood, taken 28 days after the second AZD1222 dose. Source of these receptors: an adult who received the AZD1222 COVID-19 vaccine.

The rearrangement uses TRBV6-2 or TRBV6-3 and TRBJ2-7; TRBD2 agrees at 7 bases. V shed 2 bases, J shed 0 bases, and the junction held 7 bases outside the gene matches. In germline, CDR1 is MNHEY, CDR2 SVGEGT. The CDR3 covers 16 residues. The chain's CDR3 is CASSYGPRGDSYEQYF. The CDR3, as DNA: TGTGCCAGCAGTTACGGTCCCCGGGGGGACTCCTACGAGCAGTACTTC.

This clone was seen only a few times. The J gene is TRBJ2-5, the V gene TRBV5-1; the D gene could be TRBD1 or TRBD2 (5 bases each). CDR3 length: 15 residues. V was trimmed by 4 bases and J by 1 base, leaving 14 bases between them. Germline CDR1 SGHRS, CDR2 YFSETQ. The DNA for the CDR3 is TGCGCCAGCAGCCAGGAGGACGGGACCCAAGAGACCCAGTACTTC. Translating gives CASSQEDGTQETQYF.

The chain employs TRBV4-3 and TRBJ1-4, with D hard to call. Germline lookup yields CDR1 LGHNA and CDR2 YSLEER. The V gene lost 3 bases and the J gene lost 4 bases, with 6 bases spanning the gap. The CDR3 is 13 residues long. CDR3 amino acids: CASSQGYNEKLFF. The CDR3 region has the DNA TGCGCCAGCAGCCAGGGGTATAATGAAAAACTGTTTTTT.

J is TRBJ1-6 and V is TRBV9; 7 bases agree with TRBD1. The length of the CDR3 is 15 residues. V shed 4 bases, J shed 4 bases, and the junction held 5 bases outside the gene matches. CDR1 SGDLS and CDR2 YYNGEE come from the germline V gene. The CDR3 nucleotides are TGTGCCAGCAGCATTGGACAGGTGTATAATTCACCCCTCCACTTT. It translates to CASSIGQVYNSPLHF.

CDR3 in amino acids: CASSVGGSSSYNEQFF. DNA for the CDR3: TGTGCCAGCAGCGTAGGGGGGTCTAGCTCCTACAATGAGCAGTTCTTC. V and J are TRBV9 and TRBJ2-1; D may match TRBD1 or TRBD2 (5 bases each). The germline gives CDR1 SGDLS, CDR2 YYNGEE. This CDR3 is built from 16 residues. V was cut by 0 bases and J by 0 bases, with 10 bases left in between.

The chain employs TRBV30 and TRBJ2-3; D gene unclear. This CDR3 has 13 residues. In germline, CDR1 is GTSNPN, CDR2 SVGIG (reference sequence). V shed 0 bases and J shed 3 bases, with 7 bases lying between them. This chain's CDR3 is CAWSVGSTDTQYF. The DNA for the CDR3 is TGTGCCTGGAGTGTAGGGTCAACAGATACGCAGTATTTT.

The chain couples TRBV4-2 to TRBJ2-3, with 9 bases matching TRBD2. Germline V CDR1 and CDR2: LGHNA, YNFKEQ. V shed 1 base, J shed 2 bases, and the junction held 7 bases outside the gene matches. This CDR3 has 17 residues. CDR3 loop: CASSQGERGVLTDTQYF. CDR3 nucleotide sequence: TGTGCCAGCAGCCAAGGGGAGCGGGGGGTGCTCACAGATACGCAGTATTTT.

The V gene is TRBV6-1, the J gene TRBJ1-5; D might be TRBD1 (5 bases). The CDR3 loop spans 16 amino acids. Germline V gives CDR1 MNHNS, CDR2 SASEGT. V gave up 0 bases and J gave up 8 bases, with 17 bases separating them. In nucleotides, the CDR3 is TGTGCCAGCAGTGAAGCGCGTGGGGCCCCGCTTAAGCCCCAGCATTTT. It codes for CASSEARGAPLKPQHF.

The chain links TRBV11-3 to TRBJ1-2; 7 positions match TRBD1. The ends lost 5 bases at V and 13 bases at J; junction bases unmatched: 10. Germline values: CDR1 SGHNT, CDR2 YENEEA. The CDR3 totals 12 residues. The CDR3 here is CASSPGTALATF. The CDR3 DNA sequence: TGTGCCAGCAGCCCTGGGACAGCCTTAGCCACCTTC. Full variable domain (rest looked up from reference TRBV11-3 and TRBJ1-2): EAGVVQSPRYKIIEKKQPVAFWCNPISGHNTLYWYLQNLGQGPELLIRYENEEAVDDSQLPKDRFSAERLKGVDSTLKIQPAELGDSAVYLCASSPGTALATFGSGTRLTVV.

This chain links TRBV4-3 with TRBJ2-3; D possibly corresponds to TRBD1 (6 bases). Germline lookup yields CDR1 LGHNA and CDR2 YSLEER. Trimming cost V 1 base and J 4 bases, with 9 bases left between them. The CDR3 contains 14 residues. CDR3 nucleotide sequence: TGCGCCAGCAGCCAAGCACAGGGTTCAGATACGCAGTATTTT. As protein: CASSQAQGSDTQYF.

The genes are TRBV2 and TRBJ1-5, with 7 bases that match TRBD1. CDR1 is SNHLY and CDR2 is FYNNEI in the germline V gene. With V trimmed by 6 bases and J by 2 bases, 7 bases remained unmatched. This CDR3 has 15 residues. The CDR3 DNA reads as TGTGCCAGCAGACAGGGACAGCAGGGCAATCAGCCCCAGCATTTT. It codes for CASRQGQQGNQPQHF. Full variable domain (remainder filled in from reference TRBV2 and TRBJ1-5): EPEVTQTPSHQVTQMGQEVILRCVPISNHLYFYWYRQILGQKVEFLVSFYNNEISEKSEIFDDQFSVERPDGSNFTLKIRSTKLEDSAMYFCASRQGQQGNQPQHFGDGTRLSIL.

The V call is TRBV28, the J call TRBJ1-2; TRBD1 matches at 7 bases. This CDR3 has 16 residues. Germline CDR1 MDHEN, CDR2 SYDVKM. The V segment lost 3 bases and the J segment 4 bases; nucleotides outside the gene matches: 11. This CDR3 reads CASSLIKGAPFYGYTF. For the CDR3, the DNA is TGTGCCAGCAGTTTGATTAAGGGGGCTCCCTTCTATGGCTACACCTTC.

The chain carries TRBV6-1 and TRBJ1-4, with D hard to call. The ends were cut back, 3 bases at V and 6 bases at J, with 23 bases in the middle. The CDR3 spans 18 residues. Germline V lookup: CDR1 MNHNS, CDR2 SASEGT. In DNA, the CDR3 is TGTGCCAGCAGTGATAATTTTCCCCTTCTCGGCGGGGATGAAAAACTGTTTTTT. This sequence encodes CASSDNFPLLGGDEKLFF.

The chain couples TRBV7-8 to TRBJ1-4; 7 bases map to TRBD1. V dropped 2 bases and J dropped 8; count of bases not matched to a gene: 17. The CDR3 totals 18 residues. In germline, CDR1 is SGHVS, CDR2 FQNEAQ. The CDR3 DNA reads TGTGCCAGCAGCTTATGGGTGGACAGGCCCCTCGAGGTGGAAAAACTGTTTTTT. Translating it yields CASSLWVDRPLEVEKLFF.

The CDR3 DNA reads TGTGCCAGCAGTTTGCAGGGGTATCCTTTCACTGAAGCTTTCTTT. This translates into CASSLQGYPFTEAFF. The chain combines TRBV6-6 with TRBJ1-1; possibly TRBD1 for D (6 bases). V lost 4 bases to trimming and J lost 4 bases, with 16 bases between them. Germline assignment: CDR1 MNHNY and CDR2 SVGAGI (reference sequence). CDR3 length equals 15 residues.

The chain carries TRBV24-1 and TRBJ1-4, with no clear D. The V end lost 8 bases, the J end lost 0 bases, and 21 bases lay between the germline ends. From germline, CDR1 is KGHDR and CDR2 SFDVKD. This CDR3 is 18 amino acids long. As DNA, the CDR3 is TGTGCCACCATCTCCGCGGAAACCATAAGGGCAACTAATGAAAAACTGTTTTTT. It specifies CATISAETIRATNEKLFF.

The CDR3 sequence is CASSLESQSGNQPQHF. The CDR3 DNA sequence: TGTGCCAGCAGCTTAGAGTCACAGAGCGGCAATCAGCCCCAGCATTTT. This chain joins TRBV7-2 and TRBJ1-5; D uncertain. The V and J ends lost 1 base and 2 bases respectively, with 12 bases between them. The CDR3 is made up of 16 amino acids. The germline CDR1 and CDR2 sequences are SGHTA and FQGNSA.

The rearrangement links TRBV14 to TRBJ1-4; 10 nucleotides align to TRBD1. Germline assignment: CDR1 SGHDN and CDR2 FVKESK. The junction had 8 bases not matched to a gene; V was cut back by 3 bases and J by 7 bases. CDR3 length equals 16 residues. CDR3 bases: TGTGCCAGCAGCCATCTGGGACAGGGGAGTGGTGAAAAACTGTTTTTT. As protein: CASSHLGQGSGEKLFF.

The chain employs TRBV28 and TRBJ1-6; D gene unclear. The CDR3 consists of 14 residues. Germline assignment: CDR1 MDHEN and CDR2 SYDVKM. Trimming removed 3 bases at V and 10 bases at J, with 13 bases between. Here the CDR3 DNA reads TGTGCCAGCAGTTTGATCTTACGCCCCTCACCCCTCCACTTT. Its protein product is CASSLILRPSPLHF.

This chain connects TRBV2 to TRBJ2-3, with 9 bases matching TRBD1. The CDR3 has 13 amino acids. Germline V gene data show CDR1 as SNHLY and CDR2 as FYNNEI. Trimming at V came to 10 bases and at J to 2 bases, leaving 4 bases not matched to a gene. The CDR3 DNA reads as TGTGCCAAAGGGACAGGGAACACAGATACGCAGTATTTT. This gives the protein CAKGTGNTDTQYF. Drawing the rest from reference TRBV2 and TRBJ2-3, the complete variable domain is EPEVTQTPSHQVTQMGQEVILRCVPISNHLYFYWYRQILGQKVEFLVSFYNNEISEKSEIFDDQFSVERPDGSNFTLKIRSTKLEDSAMYFCAKGTGNTDTQYFGPGTRLTVL.

The chain uses TRBV10-3 and TRBJ1-1; TRBD1 is a possible D gene (5 bases). Trimming cost V 3 bases and J 5 bases, with 13 bases left between them. Germline loops: CDR1 ENHRY, CDR2 SYGVKD. CDR3 length: 14 residues. The DNA of the CDR3 is TGTGCCATCAGTGAACGGCAGGGCCAAACTGAAGCTTTCTTT. Its translation is CAISERQGQTEAFF.

The rearrangement uses TRBV7-9 and TRBJ1-2; TRBD1 agrees at 10 bases. The ends lost 5 bases at V and 4 bases at J; junction bases unmatched: 10. CDR1 SEHNR and CDR2 FQNEAQ come from the germline V gene (reference sequence). The CDR3 consists of 16 residues. The CDR3 region is CASSPSGDRGLYGYTF. CDR3 bases: TGTGCCAGCAGCCCAAGCGGGGACAGGGGACTCTATGGCTACACCTTC.

The chain links TRBV5-4 to TRBJ1-2, with D possibly TRBD1 on 5 matching bases. The CDR3 is 14 amino acids. CDR1 and CDR2 (germline): SGHNT, YYREEE (reference sequence). V shed 0 bases and J shed 4 bases, with 10 bases lying between them. The CDR3 DNA sequence: TGTGCCAGCAGCTTGGACGCCAGGGCCTATGGCTACACCTTC. Its protein is CASSLDARAYGYTF. The full variable domain, completed using reference TRBV5-4 and TRBJ1-2, is ETGVTQSPTHLIKTRGQQVTLRCSSQSGHNTVSWYQQALGQGPQFIFQYYREEENGRGNFPPRFSGLQFPNYSSELNVNALELDDSALYLCASSLDARAYGYTFGSGTRLTVV.

This chain uses TRBV4-1 with TRBJ1-2; 10 nucleotides agree with TRBD1. This CDR3 has 15 residues. Looked up from germline, CDR1 is MGHRA and CDR2 is YSYEKL. J lost 8 bases, V lost 0 bases, and 6 bases had no gene match. The CDR3 sequence: CASSQEDRGMGGYTF. The CDR3 bases are TGCGCCAGCAGCCAAGAGGACAGGGGGATGGGGGGCTACACCTTC.

The V call is TRBV6-5, the J call TRBJ1-5; D is perhaps TRBD1 (6 bases). V was pared by 4 bases and J by 4 bases, with 14 bases between. This CDR3 comprises 15 residues. Germline V gives CDR1 MNHEY, CDR2 SVGAGI. The CDR3 DNA is TGTGCCAGCAGTTCCCTAGGGGGTTATAATCAGCCCCAGCATTTT. This codes for CASSSLGGYNQPQHF.